The 16 T cell receptor beta chains listed next were all sequenced from one sample in a study of CD8 T cells in Susac syndrome. Roughly 0.45 to 1 ug RNA was reverse transcribed with random hexamers. TCRdb independently ran MiXCR on the immunoSEQ multiplex PCR reads; one entry per CDR3 protein. The repertoire has some 450,000 distinct CDR3 sequences, around 85% of them found once; the top ten carry about 0.12%. Sequencing used CD8+ T cells from PBMCs. Every receptor here comes from a human donor with multiple sclerosis.

This clonotype appeared a few times. The chain couples TRBV2 to TRBJ2-7, with D uncertain. Germline V CDR1 and CDR2: SNHLY, FYNNEI. Deletions cut 10 bases from V and 3 bases from J, with 19 bases between. The CDR3 has 14 amino acids. The CDR3 reads CATRRWGTNYEQYF. The CDR3 nucleotides read TGTGCCACCAGGAGATGGGGTACCAACTACGAGCAGTACTTC. Full variable domain (remainder filled in from reference TRBV2 and TRBJ2-7): EPEVTQTPSHQVTQMGQEVILRCVPISNHLYFYWYRQILGQKVEFLVSFYNNEISEKSEIFDDQFSVERPDGSNFTLKIRSTKLEDSAMYFCATRRWGTNYEQYFGPGTRLTVT.

The chain joins TRBV3-1 to TRBJ2-3; TRBD1 agrees at 10 bases. The J call is doubtful: the DNA matches TRBJ1-5 better. Germline CDR1 is LGHDT and CDR2 is YNNKEL (reference sequence). This CDR3 is built from 17 residues. The CDR3 coding sequence is TGTGCCAGCAGCCAAGATCGACAGGGGGCGAATCCGTATACGCAGCATTTT. This sequence encodes CASSQDRQGANPYTQHF.

DNA for the CDR3: TGTGCCAGCAGTTTATCCTGGCCGTTGATATGGCCCCAGCATTTT. Amino acids: CASSLSWPLIWPQHF. This chain joins TRBV27 and TRBJ1-5; D is ambiguous. This CDR3 region has 15 residues. The germline V gene has CDR1 MNHEY and CDR2 SMNVEV (reference sequence). V was clipped by 0 bases and J by 9 bases, with 15 bases between them.

The rearrangement joins TRBV9 to TRBJ2-1; the match to TRBD2 covers 7 bases. CDR3 length equals 15 residues. Germline V gene sequence: CDR1 SGDLS, CDR2 YYNGEE. Trimming cost V 3 bases and J 1 base; bases outside gene matches: 4. As DNA, the CDR3 is TGTGCCAGCAGCGGGGAGGGAAGATCCTACAATGAGCAGTTCTTC. It codes for CASSGEGRSYNEQFF.

The J gene is TRBJ2-7, the V gene TRBV11-1; D is possibly TRBD1 or TRBD2 (5 bases each). This CDR3 is built from 14 residues. Per the germline V gene, CDR1 is SGHAT and CDR2 is FQDESV (reference sequence). V gave up 0 bases and J gave up 7 bases, with 13 bases separating them. CDR3 protein: CASSLATRGGEQYF. CDR3 DNA: TGTGCCAGCAGCTTAGCGACGAGGGGTGGAGAGCAGTACTTC.

The chain recombines TRBV5-1 with TRBJ2-3; D is tentatively TRBD1 or TRBD2 (5 bases each). CDR1 and CDR2 (germline): SGHRS, YFSETQ. Trimming shortened V by 2 bases and J by 6 bases, and 19 bases separated the two germline ends. The CDR3 is 16 residues long. The CDR3 spells CASSFRTGREGDTQYF. The DNA of the CDR3 is TGCGCCAGCAGCTTTAGAACGGGACGGGAAGGGGATACGCAGTATTTT.

The V and J genes are TRBV9 and TRBJ2-3, with 12 nucleotides matching TRBD2. V lost 0 bases, J lost 5 bases, and 4 bases stayed unmatched. CDR1 and CDR2 from the germline V gene are SGDLS and YYNGEE. The CDR3 runs to 16 residues. CDR3 nucleotide sequence: TGTGCCAGCAGCGTAGTGGGACTAGCGGGCCAAGATACGCAGTATTTT. Residues: CASSVVGLAGQDTQYF.

The chain is built from TRBV4-1 and TRBJ1-2; 11 positions agree with TRBD1. This CDR3 is built from 14 residues. With 4 bases clipped from V and 4 bases from J, the junction kept 2 bases outside the gene matches. Germline-derived CDR1 and CDR2 are MGHRA and YSYEKL. The CDR3 spells CASSRGQGAYGYTF. The CDR3 DNA sequence: TGCGCCAGCAGCCGAGGACAGGGGGCCTATGGCTACACCTTC.

The rearrangement uses TRBV11-2 and TRBJ2-5; D call uncertain. With 3 bases removed from V and 1 base from J, the gap between germline ends came to 9 bases. This CDR3 region has 14 residues. Germline V gene lookup returns CDR1 SGHAT and CDR2 FQNNGV. CDR3 coding DNA: TGTGCCAGCAGCTTTCCGGGCCCCCAAGAGACCCAGTACTTC. Translation: CASSFPGPQETQYF. Looking up the rest from reference TRBV11-2 and TRBJ2-5 gives the full variable domain: EAGVAQSPRYKIIEKRQSVAFWCNPISGHATLYWYQQILGQGPKLLIQFQNNGVVDDSQLPKDRFSAERLKGVDSTLKIQPAKLEDSAVYLCASSFPGPQETQYFGPGTRLLVL.

The chain combines TRBV20-1 with TRBJ2-1; tentatively, D is TRBD1 (5 bases). Germline lookup yields CDR1 DFQATT and CDR2 SNEGSKA (reference sequence). The CDR3 consists of 13 residues. With 6 bases removed from V and 0 bases from J, the gap between germline ends came to 9 bases. The CDR3: CSARTPSYNEQFF. The CDR3 nucleotides read TGCAGTGCCAGGACACCCTCCTACAATGAGCAGTTCTTC.

The rearrangement links TRBV7-9 to TRBJ1-2, with a tentative D call TRBD1 (5 bases). From germline, CDR1 is SEHNR and CDR2 FQNEAQ (reference sequence). Between the trimmed V and J ends, which lost 5 bases and 5 bases, there was a span of 15 bases. This CDR3 has 14 amino acids. In DNA form, the CDR3 reads TGTGCCAGCAGCCCTTTGACAGTAGGGTATGGCTACACCTTC. Protein product: CASSPLTVGYGYTF.

J is TRBJ2-7 and V is TRBV6-5; tentatively, D is TRBD1 or TRBD2 (5 bases each). The CDR3 has 14 residues. V was shortened by 6 bases and J by 3 bases, with 15 bases between the two germline ends. The germline CDR1 and CDR2 sequences are MNHEY and SVGAGI. CDR3 sequence: CASSQGRWNYEQYF. CDR3 DNA: TGTGCCAGCAGCCAGGGACGGTGGAACTACGAGCAGTACTTC.

The chain couples TRBV25-1 to TRBJ2-7; 10 nucleotides align to TRBD1. V trimming: 9 bases; J trimming: 0 bases; junction bases outside the gene matches: 17. The CDR3 length is 18 residues. CDR1 and CDR2 from the germline V gene are MGHDK and SYGVNS. The CDR3 DNA reads as TGTGCCAGACCCGAAGGTTGGGTGGGACAGGGGTTCTCCTACGAGCAGTACTTC. Protein product: CARPEGWVGQGFSYEQYF.

The CDR3 region has the DNA TGTGCCACCAGTGCCCCGGACGGGACCGGAGATACGCAGTATTTT. Translation gives CATSAPDGTGDTQYF. This rearrangement joins TRBV24-1 to TRBJ2-3; the D gene could be TRBD1 or TRBD2 (5 bases each). Germline CDR1 KGHDR, CDR2 SFDVKD. This CDR3 region has 15 residues. Trimming cost V 5 bases and J 5 bases, with 16 bases left between them.

V usage is TRBV19 and J usage is TRBJ2-1; D possibly corresponds to TRBD2 (5 bases). Germline V gene sequence: CDR1 LNHDA, CDR2 SQIVND (reference sequence). V was pared by 5 bases and J by 3 bases, with 11 bases between. CDR3 length equals 14 residues. This CDR3 reads CASSDGLVYNEQFF. The CDR3 coding sequence is TGTGCCAGTAGTGACGGACTGGTCTACAATGAGCAGTTCTTC.

The rearrangement links TRBV29-1 to TRBJ2-2, with 9 bases that match TRBD1. Germline trimming cut 1 base from V and 3 bases from J; bases unmatched to any gene: 6. CDR3 size: 16 residues. Germline V lookup: CDR1 SQVTM, CDR2 ANQGSEA. The CDR3 loop reads CSVEAGQGSYTGELFF. The CDR3 region has the DNA TGCAGCGTTGAAGCCGGACAGGGGAGTTACACCGGGGAGCTGTTTTTT.